This entry features one T cell receptor beta chain sequence. The V gene end was trimmed by 1 base and the J gene end by 4 bases; junction bases not matched to a gene: 8. Germline lookup yields CDR1 SGHNT and CDR2 YYREEE (reference sequence). This CDR3 contains 18 residues. Produced via immunoSEQ multiplex PCR; TCRdb's table is partial and in-frame only. The sample includes over 95,000 clones, more than 70% of them seen just once. This sample is drawn from a study of blood T cell repertoires in COVID-19. As for the study in general: Both acute and convalescent COVID-19 samples were obtained from the United States, Italy and Spain.

The specimen was peripheral blood. The source is a woman in her 70s who had recovered from COVID-19. V is TRBV5-4 and J is TRBJ2-2; 12 bases are a match to TRBD2. The CDR3 coding sequence is TGTGCCAGCAGCTTGCCGACTAGCGGGGGCCGGGGCACCGGGGAGCTGTTTTTT. As protein: CASSLPTSGGRGTGELFF.